This entry lists 23 T cell receptor beta chains sequenced from one sample in a study of shared clonotypes between healthy human individuals. Some clones are missing from TCRdb's copy, which holds only in-frame ones; the method was immunoSEQ multiplex PCR. Found here are approximately 2.5 million clones, over 85% of them singletons; the top ten hold about 0.39%. Source material: naive CD4+ T cells from PBMCs. The subset is: CD45RA+ positively selected. All receptors derive from a man between 18 and 29 years old in good health. Some clones in this sample may be carry-over from other donors' samples.

The chain combines TRBV5-1 with TRBJ1-1; D gene unclear. The CDR3 sequence is 12 residues long. V lost 3 bases and J 7 bases, leaving 10 bases between the germline ends. Germline V gene data show CDR1 as SGHRS and CDR2 as YFSETQ. CDR3 sequence (DNA): TGCGCCAGCAGCTACGACGCATTTGAAGCTTTCTTT. Amino acids: CASSYDAFEAFF.

CDR3 DNA sequence: TGCGCCAGCAGCTTGGAAATTAGCGGGACGCAAAACATTCAGTACTTC. This gives the protein CASSLEISGTQNIQYF. The chain joins TRBV5-1 to TRBJ2-4; 8 nucleotides match TRBD2. The V gene end was trimmed by 0 bases and the J gene end by 5 bases; junction bases not matched to a gene: 7. The CDR3 length is 16 residues. CDR1 and CDR2 from the germline V gene are SGHRS and YFSETQ.

The gene calls are TRBV19 and TRBJ2-5; D is perhaps TRBD2 (5 bases). The germline V and J ends were trimmed by 4 bases and 2 bases, with 17 bases remaining between them. This CDR3 region has 16 residues. Germline V lookup: CDR1 LNHDA, CDR2 SQIVND (reference sequence). The CDR3 DNA sequence: TGTGCCAGTAGTACCCAGGTCCGGAGCGGACAAGAGACCCAGTACTTC. It yields the protein CASSTQVRSGQETQYF.

The rearrangement uses TRBV9 and TRBJ2-3; D is ambiguous. V was trimmed by 3 bases and J by 5 bases, leaving 16 bases between them. Per the germline V gene, CDR1 is SGDLS and CDR2 is YYNGEE. The CDR3 length is 15 residues. This chain's CDR3 is CASSARDGGKDTQYF. For the CDR3, the DNA is TGTGCCAGCAGCGCCCGCGACGGTGGTAAAGATACGCAGTATTTT.

The chain recombines TRBV2 with TRBJ1-2; possibly TRBD1 for D (6 bases). Germline assignment: CDR1 SNHLY and CDR2 FYNNEI. V dropped 0 bases and J dropped 3 bases, with 20 bases sitting between them. The CDR3 is 18 amino acids. CDR3 sequence reads: CASSEAPRGAPRDYGYTF. CDR3 nucleotide sequence: TGTGCCAGCAGTGAAGCGCCTCGGGGGGCCCCGCGGGACTATGGCTACACCTTC.

The chain joins TRBV5-4 to TRBJ2-2; D gene unclear. This CDR3 contains 14 residues. Germline V lookup: CDR1 SGHNT, CDR2 YYREEE (reference sequence). Trimming shortened V by 1 base and J by 4 bases, and 8 bases separated the two germline ends. The CDR3 loop reads CASSLSILTGELFF. CDR3 nucleotides: TGTGCCAGCAGCTTGTCCATCCTCACCGGGGAGCTGTTTTTT.

The chain couples TRBV6-1 to TRBJ2-2, with no clear D. This CDR3 is built from 17 residues. The V gene's germline CDR1 is MNHNS and CDR2 SASEGT. Trimming left V 0 bases short and J 1 base short, with 12 bases between. CDR3 bases: TGTGCCAGCAGTGAAGCATGGCAGCCAAAGAACACCGGGGAGCTGTTTTTT. Its translation: CASSEAWQPKNTGELFF.

This chain links TRBV5-4 with TRBJ2-7, with D maybe TRBD2 (5 bases). CDR1 and CDR2 from the germline V gene are SGHNT and YYREEE (reference sequence). The CDR3 extends over 15 amino acids. The V end was cut by 5 bases, the J end by 5 bases, with 20 bases between. CDR3 DNA: TGTGCCAGCAGTCCCCGCCCCGAGGGCCTCCACGAGCAGTACTTC. Translating it yields CASSPRPEGLHEQYF.

This chain joins TRBV7-9 and TRBJ1-2; D is possibly TRBD1 (6 bases). Germline V gene sequence: CDR1 SEHNR, CDR2 FQNEAQ (reference sequence). The CDR3 length is 14 residues. The ends were cut back, 5 bases at V and 0 bases at J, with 10 bases in the middle. The CDR3 nucleotides read TGTGCCAGCAGCCGGGACACCGCTAACTATGGCTACACCTTC. Its protein is CASSRDTANYGYTF.

This rearrangement joins TRBV5-4 to TRBJ1-3; 8 bases match TRBD1. V dropped 4 bases and J dropped 4; count of bases not matched to a gene: 4. The CDR3 has 14 amino acids. Germline lookup yields CDR1 SGHNT and CDR2 YYREEE (reference sequence). The CDR3 region has the DNA TGTGCCAGCAGCAGACGACAGGGGGGAAACACCATATATTTT. Translated, it gives CASSRRQGGNTIYF.

In regard to this clone: The same CDR3 is also encoded by other DNA sequences in this sample. The chain links TRBV9 to TRBJ2-5; possibly TRBD1 or TRBD2 for D (5 bases each). The CDR3 consists of 14 residues. Trimming removed 0 bases at V and 4 bases at J, with 10 bases between. Germline loops: CDR1 SGDLS, CDR2 YYNGEE. This CDR3 reads CASSVVAGTETQYF. CDR3 coding DNA: TGTGCCAGCAGCGTAGTGGCAGGGACAGAGACCCAGTACTTC.

Comments on this clone: This sample includes further DNA sequences coding for the same CDR3. The V call is TRBV29-1, the J call TRBJ1-1; a weak D match, TRBD1 (5 bases). CDR3 size: 13 residues. The germline CDR1 and CDR2 sequences are SQVTM and ANQGSEA. V shed 4 bases and J shed 2 bases, with 11 bases lying between them. The CDR3 here is CSVGPGHNTEAFF. The CDR3 DNA is TGCAGCGTTGGACCCGGACACAACACTGAAGCTTTCTTT.

V usage is TRBV7-2 and J usage is TRBJ2-2, with D maybe TRBD1 (6 bases). This CDR3 has 13 residues. Trimming took 5 bases from V and 5 from J, leaving 9 bases between them. From germline, CDR1 is SGHTA and CDR2 FQGNSA. The CDR3 DNA reads TGTGCCAGCAGCCGTGGGACAACCGGGGAGCTGTTTTTT. Protein product: CASSRGTTGELFF.

The V and J genes are TRBV10-3 and TRBJ2-7, with TRBD2 matching 11 bases. Germline CDR1 is ENHRY and CDR2 is SYGVKD. This CDR3 has 15 amino acids. After removal of 10 bases from V and 2 bases from J, the junction contained 10 bases not matched to a gene. CDR3 sequence reads: CASTSGLAATYEQYF. CDR3 nucleotide sequence: TGTGCCAGCACTTCGGGACTAGCGGCCACCTACGAGCAGTACTTC.

The rearrangement links TRBV6-1 to TRBJ1-2, with 9 nucleotides matching TRBD1. This CDR3 comprises 15 residues. Germline assignment: CDR1 MNHNS and CDR2 SASEGT. V lost 6 bases, J lost 8 bases, and 13 bases stayed unmatched. For the CDR3, the DNA is TGTGCCAGCAGCCGGGACAGGGATTCTTTCAGCGGCTACACCTTC. This gives the protein CASSRDRDSFSGYTF.

The chain couples TRBV5-4 to TRBJ2-5, with 9 bases that match TRBD2. Germline V CDR1 and CDR2: SGHNT, YYREEE (reference sequence). Unmatched junction bases numbered 6, after V lost 4 bases and J lost 2 bases. This CDR3 has 15 residues. The CDR3 coding sequence is TGTGCCAGCAGCACTCCTAGCGGGAAACAAGAGACCCAGTACTTC. Its translation: CASSTPSGKQETQYF.

This chain connects TRBV28 to TRBJ2-4; 9 positions match TRBD2. CDR3 size: 17 residues. Germline CDR1 and CDR2: MDHEN and SYDVKM. V dropped 5 bases and J dropped 0; count of bases not matched to a gene: 8. The CDR3 protein is CASSEVLAGIAKNIQYF. The CDR3 DNA follows: TGTGCCAGCAGTGAGGTTCTAGCGGGGATAGCCAAAAACATTCAGTACTTC.

This rearrangement joins TRBV28 to TRBJ2-5; a weak D match, TRBD1 (5 bases). Germline V lookup: CDR1 MDHEN, CDR2 SYDVKM. CDR3 length equals 15 residues. Trimming took off 2 bases at V and 1 base at J, with 11 bases between the two ends. In DNA form, the CDR3 reads TGTGCCAGCAGTTTACGGTCTGGGGCCCAAGAGACCCAGTACTTC. It codes for CASSLRSGAQETQYF.

The rearrangement links TRBV5-4 to TRBJ2-5; D possibly corresponds to TRBD2 (5 bases). Between the trimmed V and J ends, which lost 3 bases and 1 base, there was a span of 13 bases. The CDR3 loop spans 15 amino acids. Per the germline V gene, CDR1 is SGHNT and CDR2 is YYREEE (reference sequence). CDR3 coding DNA: TGTGCCAGCAGCTCAGGTACGGGGTTCCAAGAGACCCAGTACTTC. Its translation is CASSSGTGFQETQYF.

This clone was recorded once. J is TRBJ1-4 and V is TRBV5-1; a weak D match, TRBD1 (5 bases). From germline, CDR1 is SGHRS and CDR2 YFSETQ. The CDR3 consists of 15 residues. V was pared by 5 bases and J by 3 bases, with 14 bases between. CDR3 loop: CASRGTGRSNEKLFF. The CDR3 coding sequence is TGCGCCAGCAGAGGTACGGGACGGTCTAATGAAAAACTGTTTTTT.

The gene calls are TRBV10-3 and TRBJ2-7; D gene ambiguous. From germline, CDR1 is ENHRY and CDR2 SYGVKD. The CDR3 extends over 11 amino acids. Deletions cut 7 bases from V and 7 bases from J, with 11 bases between. The CDR3 sequence is CAIMWGKEQYF. In DNA form, the CDR3 reads TGTGCCATCATGTGGGGTAAGGAGCAGTACTTC.

The chain recombines TRBV4-1 with TRBJ2-7; no clear D. Per germline, CDR1 MGHRA and CDR2 YSYEKL. The ends were cut back, 0 bases at V and 1 base at J, with 10 bases in the middle. This CDR3 is built from 15 residues. The CDR3 DNA follows: TGCGCCAGCAGCCAAGATCGAGGTATATCCTACGAGCAGTACTTC. Its protein product is CASSQDRGISYEQYF.

The chain carries TRBV6-6 and TRBJ2-2; D might be TRBD1 (6 bases). Trimming removed 10 bases at V and 2 bases at J, with 14 bases between. This CDR3 comprises 14 residues. Looked up from germline, CDR1 is MNHNY and CDR2 is SVGAGI (reference sequence). The DNA of the CDR3 is TGTGCCACCTCGCCGGGGACAAACACCGGGGAGCTGTTTTTT. Its translation: CATSPGTNTGELFF.